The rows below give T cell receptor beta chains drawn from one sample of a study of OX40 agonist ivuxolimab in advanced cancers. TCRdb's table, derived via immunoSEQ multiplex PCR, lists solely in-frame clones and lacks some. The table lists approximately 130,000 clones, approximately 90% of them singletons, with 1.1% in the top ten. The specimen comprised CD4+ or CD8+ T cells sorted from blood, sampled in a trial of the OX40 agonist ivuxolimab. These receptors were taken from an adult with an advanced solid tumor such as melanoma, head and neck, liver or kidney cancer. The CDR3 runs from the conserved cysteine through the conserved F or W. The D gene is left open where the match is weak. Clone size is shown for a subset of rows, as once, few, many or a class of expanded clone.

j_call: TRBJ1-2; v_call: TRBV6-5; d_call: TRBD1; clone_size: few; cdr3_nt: TGTGCCAGCAGAGGGACAGGGGGCGTCGGAGGCTACACCTTC; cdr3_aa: CASRGTGGVGGYTF
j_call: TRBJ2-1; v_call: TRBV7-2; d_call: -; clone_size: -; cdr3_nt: TGTGCCAGCAGCCCAGACCTCCAGCGGAACAATGAGCAGTTCTTC; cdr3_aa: CASSPDLQRNNEQFF
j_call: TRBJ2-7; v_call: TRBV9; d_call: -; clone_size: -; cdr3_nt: TGTGCCAGCAGCGTAGCAGAGAGCCGCTCCTACGAGCAGTACTTC; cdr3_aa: CASSVAESRSYEQYF
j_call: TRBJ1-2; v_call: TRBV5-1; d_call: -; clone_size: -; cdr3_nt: TGCGCCAGCAGCTTGGGCGGGACTTCTAACTATGGCTACACCTTC; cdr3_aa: CASSLGGTSNYGYTF
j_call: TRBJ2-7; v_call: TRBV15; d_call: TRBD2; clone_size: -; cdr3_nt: TGTGCCCCCTGGCGGGAGGGATACGAGCAGTACTTC; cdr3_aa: CAPWREGYEQYF
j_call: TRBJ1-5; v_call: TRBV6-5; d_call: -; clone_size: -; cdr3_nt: TGTGCCAGCAGTTTTAGTCCCAATCAGCCCCAGCATTTT; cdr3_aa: CASSFSPNQPQHF
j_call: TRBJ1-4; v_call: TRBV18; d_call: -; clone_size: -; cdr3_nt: TGTGCCAGCTCTGAGAGGAACAATGAAAAACTGTTTTTT; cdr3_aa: CASSERNNEKLFF
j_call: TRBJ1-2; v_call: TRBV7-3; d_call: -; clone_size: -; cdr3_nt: TGTGCCAGCAGCTTGGGAGAGACGGATGGCTACACCTTC; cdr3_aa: CASSLGETDGYTF
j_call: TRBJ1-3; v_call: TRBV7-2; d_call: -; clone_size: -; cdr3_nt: TGTGCCACCGGCAGCCCTGGAAACACCATATATTTT; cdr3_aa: CATGSPGNTIYF
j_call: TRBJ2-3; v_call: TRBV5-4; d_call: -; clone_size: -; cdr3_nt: TGTGCCAGCAGCTTGAAAGCGGGTCCAGATACGCAGTATTTT; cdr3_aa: CASSLKAGPDTQYF
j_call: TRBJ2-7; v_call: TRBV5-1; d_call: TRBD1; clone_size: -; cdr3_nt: TGCGCCAGCAGCTTGACCGGGACAGGGAGCTCCTACGAGCAGTACTTC; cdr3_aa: CASSLTGTGSSYEQYF
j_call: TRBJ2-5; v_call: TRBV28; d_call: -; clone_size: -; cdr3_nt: TGTGCCAGCAGTCCGGGACCGGGGGAGACCCAGTACTTC; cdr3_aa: CASSPGPGETQYF
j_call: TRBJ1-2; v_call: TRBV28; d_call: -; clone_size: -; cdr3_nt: TGTGCCAGCAGTTTCGGGGGATCTGGCTACACCTTC; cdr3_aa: CASSFGGSGYTF
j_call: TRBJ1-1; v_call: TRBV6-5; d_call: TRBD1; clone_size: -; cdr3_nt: TGTGCCAGCAGAAACGGGGACAGGGTTACTGAAGCTTTCTTT; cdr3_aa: CASRNGDRVTEAFF
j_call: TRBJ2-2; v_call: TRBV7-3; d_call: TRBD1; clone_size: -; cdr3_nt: TGTGCCAGCAGCTTAAGTCAGGGGGTCGGGGAGCTGTTTTTT; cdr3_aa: CASSLSQGVGELFF
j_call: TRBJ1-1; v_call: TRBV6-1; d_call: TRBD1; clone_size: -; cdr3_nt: TGTGCCAGCAGGCTAGAGGGGGCGAGGGAAGCTTTCTTT; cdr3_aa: CASRLEGAREAFF
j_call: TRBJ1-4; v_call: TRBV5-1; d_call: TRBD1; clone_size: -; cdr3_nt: TGCGCCAGCAGCTCGACAGGGTTCTCTAATGAAAAACTGTTTTTT; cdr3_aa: CASSSTGFSNEKLFF
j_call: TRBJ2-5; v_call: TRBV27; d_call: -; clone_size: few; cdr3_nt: TGTGCCAGCTGGGCGGGAAAAGAGACCCAGTACTTC; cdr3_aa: CASWAGKETQYF
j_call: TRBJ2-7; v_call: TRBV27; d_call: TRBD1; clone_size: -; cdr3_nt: TGTGCCAGTAGTTTATCGGTTCCCAGGGGGCTTTTATACGAGCAGTACTTC; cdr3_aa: CASSLSVPRGLLYEQYF
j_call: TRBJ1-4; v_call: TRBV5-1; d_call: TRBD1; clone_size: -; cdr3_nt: TGCGCCAGCAGCGTACGACAGGGAGGTTCTGAAAAACTGTTTTTT; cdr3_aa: CASSVRQGGSEKLFF
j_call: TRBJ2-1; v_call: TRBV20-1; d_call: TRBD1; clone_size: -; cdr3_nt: TGCAGTGCGACCCCCAGGGGGAGCCAGGTCTTC; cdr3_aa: CSATPRGSQVF
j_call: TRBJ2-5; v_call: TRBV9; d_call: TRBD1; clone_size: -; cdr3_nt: TGTGCCAGCAGCGCGGGACAGGGTACGGGAGAAGAGACCCAGTACTTC; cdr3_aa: CASSAGQGTGEETQYF
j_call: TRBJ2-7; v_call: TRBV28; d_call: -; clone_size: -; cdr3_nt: TGTGCCAGCAGGCGGCCGGGAACTAGAAGTGCCTACGAGCAGTACTTC; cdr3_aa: CASRRPGTRSAYEQYF